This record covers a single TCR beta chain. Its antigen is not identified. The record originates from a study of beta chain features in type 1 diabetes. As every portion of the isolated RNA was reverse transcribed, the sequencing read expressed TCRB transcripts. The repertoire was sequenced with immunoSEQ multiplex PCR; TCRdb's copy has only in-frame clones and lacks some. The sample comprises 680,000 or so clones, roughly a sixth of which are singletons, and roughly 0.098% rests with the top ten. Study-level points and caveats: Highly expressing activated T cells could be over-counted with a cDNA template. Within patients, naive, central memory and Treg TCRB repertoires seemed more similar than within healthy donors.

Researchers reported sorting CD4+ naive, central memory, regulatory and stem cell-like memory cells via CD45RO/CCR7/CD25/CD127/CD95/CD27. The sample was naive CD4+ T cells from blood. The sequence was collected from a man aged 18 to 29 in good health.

The CDR3 sequence is CASSVRAVAGQETQYF. CDR3 sequence (DNA): TGTGCCAGCAGCGTAAGGGCGGTGGCAGGCCAAGAGACCCAGTACTTC. V usage is TRBV9 and J usage is TRBJ2-5; D call uncertain. Germline CDR1 reads SGDLS; CDR2 reads YYNGEE. This CDR3 has 16 residues. Trimming stripped 1 base from V and 1 base from J, with 14 bases between. The full variable domain, rest sourced from reference TRBV9 and TRBJ2-5, is DSGVTQTPKHLITATGQRVTLRCSPRSGDLSVYWYQQSLDQGLQFLIQYYNGEERAKGNILERFSAQQFPDLHSELNLSSLELGDSALYFCASSVRAVAGQETQYFGPGTRLLVL.